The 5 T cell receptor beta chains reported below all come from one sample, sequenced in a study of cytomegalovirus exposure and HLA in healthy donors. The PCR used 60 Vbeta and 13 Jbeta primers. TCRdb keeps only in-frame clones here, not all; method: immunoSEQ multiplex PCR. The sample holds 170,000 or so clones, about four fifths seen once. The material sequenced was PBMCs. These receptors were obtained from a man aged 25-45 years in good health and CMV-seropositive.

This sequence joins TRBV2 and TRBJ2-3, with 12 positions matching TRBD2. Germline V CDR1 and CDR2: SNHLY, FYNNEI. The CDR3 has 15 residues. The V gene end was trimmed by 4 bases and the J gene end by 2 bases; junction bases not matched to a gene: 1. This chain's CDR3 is CASSGTSGVTDTQYF. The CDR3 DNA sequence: TGTGCCAGCAGTGGGACTAGCGGGGTCACAGATACGCAGTATTTT.

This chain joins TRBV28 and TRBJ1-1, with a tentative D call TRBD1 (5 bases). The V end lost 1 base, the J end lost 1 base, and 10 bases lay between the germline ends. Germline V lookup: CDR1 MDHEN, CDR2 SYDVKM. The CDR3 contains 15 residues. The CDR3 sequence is CASSLSGSKNTEAFF. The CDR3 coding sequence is TGTGCCAGCAGTTTATCAGGGTCGAAGAACACTGAAGCTTTCTTT.

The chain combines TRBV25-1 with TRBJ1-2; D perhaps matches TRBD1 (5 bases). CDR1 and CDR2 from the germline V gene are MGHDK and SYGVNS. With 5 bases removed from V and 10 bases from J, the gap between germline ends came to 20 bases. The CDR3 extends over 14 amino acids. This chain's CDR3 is CASSPRGGRADYTF. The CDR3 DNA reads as TGTGCCAGCAGTCCCCGGGGAGGCAGGGCAGACTACACCTTC.

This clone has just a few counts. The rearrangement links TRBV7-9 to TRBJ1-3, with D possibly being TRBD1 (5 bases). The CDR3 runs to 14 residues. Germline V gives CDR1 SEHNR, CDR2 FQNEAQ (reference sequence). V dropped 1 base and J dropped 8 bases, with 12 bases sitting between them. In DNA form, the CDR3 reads TGTGCCAGCAGCTTAGATGCCCAAGGGGACACCATATATTTT. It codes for CASSLDAQGDTIYF.

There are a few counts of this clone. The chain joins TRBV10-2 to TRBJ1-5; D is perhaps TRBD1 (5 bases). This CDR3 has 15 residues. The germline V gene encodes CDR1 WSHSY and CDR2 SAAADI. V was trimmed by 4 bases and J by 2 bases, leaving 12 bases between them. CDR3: CASSGPGRGNQPQHF. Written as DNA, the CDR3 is TGCGCCAGCAGTGGTCCAGGGAGGGGCAATCAGCCCCAGCATTTT.